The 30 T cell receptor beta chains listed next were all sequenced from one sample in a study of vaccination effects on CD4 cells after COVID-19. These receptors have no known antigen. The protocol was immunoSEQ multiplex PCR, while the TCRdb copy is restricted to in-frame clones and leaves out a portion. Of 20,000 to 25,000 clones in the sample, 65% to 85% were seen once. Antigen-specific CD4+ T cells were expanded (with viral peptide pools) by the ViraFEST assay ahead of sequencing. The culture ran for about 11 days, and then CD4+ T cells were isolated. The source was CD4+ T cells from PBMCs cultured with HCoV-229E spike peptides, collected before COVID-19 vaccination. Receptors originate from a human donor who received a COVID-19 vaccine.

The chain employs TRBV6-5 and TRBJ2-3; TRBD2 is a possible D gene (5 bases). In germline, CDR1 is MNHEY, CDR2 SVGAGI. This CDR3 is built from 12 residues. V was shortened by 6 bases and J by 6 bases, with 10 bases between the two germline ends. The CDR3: CASRDWRDTQYF. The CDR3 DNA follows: TGTGCCAGCAGGGACTGGCGGGATACGCAGTATTTT.

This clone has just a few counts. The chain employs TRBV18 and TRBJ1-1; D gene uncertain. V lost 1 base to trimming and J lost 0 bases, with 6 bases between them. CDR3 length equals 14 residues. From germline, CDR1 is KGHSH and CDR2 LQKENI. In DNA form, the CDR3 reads TGTGCCAGCTCACCACAGGTCCTGAACACTGAAGCTTTCTTT. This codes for CASSPQVLNTEAFF. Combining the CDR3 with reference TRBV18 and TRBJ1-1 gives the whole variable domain NAGVMQNPRHLVRRRGQEARLRCSPMKGHSHVYWYRQLPEEGLKFMVYLQKENIIDESGMPKERFSAEFPKEGPSILRIQQVVRGDSAAYFCASSPQVLNTEAFFGQGTRLTVV.

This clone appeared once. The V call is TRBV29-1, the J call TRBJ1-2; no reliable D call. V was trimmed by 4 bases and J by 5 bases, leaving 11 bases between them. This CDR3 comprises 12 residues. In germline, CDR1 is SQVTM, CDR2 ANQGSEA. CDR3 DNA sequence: TGCAGCGTTGCTTGGCAGAGATATGGCTACACCTTC. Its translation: CSVAWQRYGYTF. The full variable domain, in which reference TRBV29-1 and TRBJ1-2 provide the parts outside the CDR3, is SAVISQKPSRDICQRGTSLTIQCQVDSQVTMMFWYRQQPGQSLTLIATANQGSEATYESGFVIDKFPISRPNLTFSTLTVSNMSPEDSSIYLCSVAWQRYGYTFGSGTRLTVV.

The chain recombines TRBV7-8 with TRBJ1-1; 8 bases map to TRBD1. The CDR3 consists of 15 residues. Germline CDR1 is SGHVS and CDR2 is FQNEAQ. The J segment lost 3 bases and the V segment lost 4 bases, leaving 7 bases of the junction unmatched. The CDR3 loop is CASSSERDRYTEAFF. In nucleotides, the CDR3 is TGTGCCAGCAGCTCGGAAAGGGACAGGTACACTGAAGCTTTCTTT.

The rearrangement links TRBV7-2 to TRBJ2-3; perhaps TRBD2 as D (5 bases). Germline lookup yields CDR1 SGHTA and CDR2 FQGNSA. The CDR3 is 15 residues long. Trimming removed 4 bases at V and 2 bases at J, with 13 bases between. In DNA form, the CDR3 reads TGTGCCAGCAGCTGGAGGAGTGGGGACACAGATACGCAGTATTTT. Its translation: CASSWRSGDTDTQYF.

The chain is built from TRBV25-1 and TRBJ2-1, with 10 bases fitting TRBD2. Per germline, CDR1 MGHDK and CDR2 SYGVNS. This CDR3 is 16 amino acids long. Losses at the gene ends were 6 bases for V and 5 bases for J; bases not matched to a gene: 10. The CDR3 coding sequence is TGTGCCAGCAGCCCAAGGCTAGCGGGAGCGGACAATGAGCAGTTCTTC. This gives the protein CASSPRLAGADNEQFF.

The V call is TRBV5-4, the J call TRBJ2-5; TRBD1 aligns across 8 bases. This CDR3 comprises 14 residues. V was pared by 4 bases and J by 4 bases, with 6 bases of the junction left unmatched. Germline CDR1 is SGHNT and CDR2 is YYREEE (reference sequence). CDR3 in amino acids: CASSVQGAAETQYF. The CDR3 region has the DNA TGTGCCAGCAGCGTTCAGGGGGCGGCAGAGACCCAGTACTTC. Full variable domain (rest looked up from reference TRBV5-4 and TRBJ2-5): ETGVTQSPTHLIKTRGQQVTLRCSSQSGHNTVSWYQQALGQGPQFIFQYYREEENGRGNFPPRFSGLQFPNYSSELNVNALELDDSALYLCASSVQGAAETQYFGPGTRLLVL.

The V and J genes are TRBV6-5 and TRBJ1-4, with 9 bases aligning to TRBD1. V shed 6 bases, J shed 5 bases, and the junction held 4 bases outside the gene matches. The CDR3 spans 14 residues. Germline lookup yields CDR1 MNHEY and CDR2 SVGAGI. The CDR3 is CASRVGQGNEKLFF. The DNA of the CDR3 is TGTGCCAGCAGAGTTGGACAGGGGAATGAAAAACTGTTTTTT.

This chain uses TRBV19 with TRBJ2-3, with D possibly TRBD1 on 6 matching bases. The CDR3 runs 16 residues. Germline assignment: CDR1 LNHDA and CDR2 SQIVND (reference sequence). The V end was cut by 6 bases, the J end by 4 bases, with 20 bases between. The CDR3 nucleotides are TGTGCCAGTAGCCTATTCCGTACAGGGTCCGCAGATACGCAGTATTTT. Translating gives CASSLFRTGSADTQYF.

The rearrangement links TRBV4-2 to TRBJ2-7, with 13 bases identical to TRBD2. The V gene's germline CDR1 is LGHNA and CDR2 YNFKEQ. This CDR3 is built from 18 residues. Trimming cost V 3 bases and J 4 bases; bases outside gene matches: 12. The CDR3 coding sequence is TGTGCCAGCAGCCAGGGTATAACGACTAGCGGGGGGACGTACGAGCAGTACTTC. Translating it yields CASSQGITTSGGTYEQYF.

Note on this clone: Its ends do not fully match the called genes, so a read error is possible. In nucleotides, the CDR3 is TGTGCCAGCAGACAAGCGGGACAAGACTTATATGGCTACACCTTC. Translated: CASRQAGQDLYGYTF. The V and J genes are TRBV3-1 (or the pseudogene TRBV3-2) and TRBJ1-2; maybe TRBD1 (6 bases). The CDR3 consists of 15 residues. CDR1 is LGHDT and CDR2 is YNNKEL in the germline V gene (reference sequence).

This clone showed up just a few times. This CDR3 reads CASSLLAGDDEQYF. The CDR3 nucleotides read TGTGCCAGCAGCTTGCTAGCGGGAGACGACGAGCAGTACTTC. The chain carries TRBV7-9 and TRBJ2-7, with 10 positions matching TRBD2. Germline CDR1 and CDR2: SEHNR and FQNEAQ (reference sequence). The V and J ends lost 3 bases and 5 bases, in that order; junction bases with no gene match: 4. The CDR3 has 14 residues.

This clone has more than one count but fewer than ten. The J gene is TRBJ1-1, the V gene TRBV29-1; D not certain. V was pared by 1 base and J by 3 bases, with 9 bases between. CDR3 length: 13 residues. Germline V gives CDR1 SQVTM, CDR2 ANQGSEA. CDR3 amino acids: CSVEAEEDTEAFF. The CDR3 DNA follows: TGCAGCGTTGAAGCGGAGGAAGACACTGAAGCTTTCTTT.

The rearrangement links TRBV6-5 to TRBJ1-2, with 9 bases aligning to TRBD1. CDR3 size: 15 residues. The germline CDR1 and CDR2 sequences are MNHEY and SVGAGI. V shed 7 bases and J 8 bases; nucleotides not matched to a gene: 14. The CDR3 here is CASILRDRESFGYTF. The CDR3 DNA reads TGTGCCAGCATACTTAGGGACAGGGAATCCTTCGGCTACACCTTC.

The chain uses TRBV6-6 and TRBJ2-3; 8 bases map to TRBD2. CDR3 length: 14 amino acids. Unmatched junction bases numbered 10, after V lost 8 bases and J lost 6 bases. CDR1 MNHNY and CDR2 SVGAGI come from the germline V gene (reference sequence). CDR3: CASALTSVVDTQYF. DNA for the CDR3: TGTGCCAGCGCTTTGACTAGCGTAGTGGATACGCAGTATTTT.

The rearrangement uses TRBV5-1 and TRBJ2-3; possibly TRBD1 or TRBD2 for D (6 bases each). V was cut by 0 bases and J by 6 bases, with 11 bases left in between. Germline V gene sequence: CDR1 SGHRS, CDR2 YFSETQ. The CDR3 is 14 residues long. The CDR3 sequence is CASSLEWGADTQYF. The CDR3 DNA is TGCGCCAGCAGCTTGGAATGGGGGGCCGATACGCAGTATTTT.

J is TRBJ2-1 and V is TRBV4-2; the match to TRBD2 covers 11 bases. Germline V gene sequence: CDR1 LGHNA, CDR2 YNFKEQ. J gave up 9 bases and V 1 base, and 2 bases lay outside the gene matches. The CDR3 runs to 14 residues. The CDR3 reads CASSQASGRTEQFF. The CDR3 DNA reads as TGTGCCAGCAGCCAAGCTAGCGGGAGGACTGAGCAGTTCTTC.

CDR3 in DNA: TGTGCCAGCAGTTTATCTGGCCATACTAATGAAAAACTGTTTTTT. Protein: CASSLSGHTNEKLFF. This chain links TRBV27 with TRBJ1-4; no definite D call. Germline CDR1 MNHEY, CDR2 SMNVEV (reference sequence). V was pared by 0 bases and J by 2 bases, with 7 bases between. This CDR3 is built from 15 residues.

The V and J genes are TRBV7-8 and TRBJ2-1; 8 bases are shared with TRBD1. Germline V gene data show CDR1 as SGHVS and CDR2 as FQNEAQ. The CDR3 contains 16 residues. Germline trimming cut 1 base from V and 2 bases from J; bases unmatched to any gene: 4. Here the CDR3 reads CASSLGDRIAYNEQFF. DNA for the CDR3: TGTGCCAGCAGCTTAGGGGACAGGATTGCCTACAATGAGCAGTTCTTC.

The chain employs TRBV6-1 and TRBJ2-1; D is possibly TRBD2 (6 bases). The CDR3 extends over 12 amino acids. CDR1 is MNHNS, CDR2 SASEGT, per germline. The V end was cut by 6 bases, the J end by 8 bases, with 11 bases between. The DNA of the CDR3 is TGTGCCAGCAGCCCGGGGGTCCATGAGCAGTTCTTC. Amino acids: CASSPGVHEQFF.

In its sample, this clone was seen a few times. CDR3 bases: TGTGCCAGCCGAGCGGATCCTACGAACACCGGGGAGCTGTTTTTT. Protein product: CASRADPTNTGELFF. This rearrangement joins TRBV2 to TRBJ2-2; weak D call: TRBD2 (5 bases). This CDR3 region has 15 residues. Trimming took off 8 bases at V and 0 bases at J, with 13 bases between the two ends. Germline V lookup: CDR1 SNHLY, CDR2 FYNNEI.

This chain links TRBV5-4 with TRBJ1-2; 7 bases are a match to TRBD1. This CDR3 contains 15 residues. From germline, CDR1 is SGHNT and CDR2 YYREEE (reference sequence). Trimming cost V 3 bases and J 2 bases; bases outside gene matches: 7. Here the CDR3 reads CASSSGGQSNYGYTF. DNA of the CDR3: TGTGCCAGCAGCTCCGGGGGACAGAGCAACTATGGCTACACCTTC.

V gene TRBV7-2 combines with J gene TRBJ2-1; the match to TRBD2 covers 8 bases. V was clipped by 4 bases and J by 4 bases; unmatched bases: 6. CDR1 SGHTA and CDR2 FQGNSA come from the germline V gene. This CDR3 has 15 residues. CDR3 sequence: CASSSKRGRYNEQFF. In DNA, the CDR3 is TGTGCCAGCAGCTCTAAGCGGGGGCGGTACAATGAGCAGTTCTTC.

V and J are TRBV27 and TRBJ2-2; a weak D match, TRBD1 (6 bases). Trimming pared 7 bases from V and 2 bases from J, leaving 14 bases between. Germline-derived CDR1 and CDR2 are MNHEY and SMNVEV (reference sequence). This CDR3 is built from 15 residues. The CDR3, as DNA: TGTGCCAGCAAACGGACAGCACTAAACACCGGGGAGCTGTTTTTT. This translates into CASKRTALNTGELFF.

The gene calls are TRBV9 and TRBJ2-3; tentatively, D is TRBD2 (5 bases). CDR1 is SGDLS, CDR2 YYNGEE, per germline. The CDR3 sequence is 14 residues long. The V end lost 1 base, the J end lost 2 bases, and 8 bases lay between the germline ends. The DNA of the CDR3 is TGTGCCAGCAGCGTACGGGAATCCACAGATACGCAGTATTTT. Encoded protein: CASSVRESTDTQYF.

The CDR3 region has the DNA TGTGCCAGCAGCTTGGTGGTGGCAGGAGAGACCCAGTACTTC. Protein: CASSLVVAGETQYF. This sequence joins TRBV5-6 and TRBJ2-5, with D hard to call. Between the trimmed V and J ends, which lost 0 bases and 4 bases, there was a span of 10 bases. The CDR3 contains 14 residues. Looked up from germline, CDR1 is SGHDT and CDR2 is YYEEEE.

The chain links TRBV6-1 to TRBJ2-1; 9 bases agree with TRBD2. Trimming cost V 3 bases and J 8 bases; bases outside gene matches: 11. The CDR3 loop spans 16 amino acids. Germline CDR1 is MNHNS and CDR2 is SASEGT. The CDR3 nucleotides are TGTGCCAGCAGTGACTTAAAAGCGGGAGGCCTGTATGAGCAGTTCTTC. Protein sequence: CASSDLKAGGLYEQFF.

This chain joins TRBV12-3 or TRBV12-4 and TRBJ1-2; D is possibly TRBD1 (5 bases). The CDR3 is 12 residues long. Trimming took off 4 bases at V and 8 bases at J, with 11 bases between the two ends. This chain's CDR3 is CASSSGPGGYTF. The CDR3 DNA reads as TGTGCCAGCAGTTCAGGGCCGGGGGGCTACACCTTC.

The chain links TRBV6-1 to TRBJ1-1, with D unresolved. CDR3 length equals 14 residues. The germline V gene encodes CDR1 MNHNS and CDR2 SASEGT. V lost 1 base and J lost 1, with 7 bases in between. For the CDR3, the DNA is TGTGCCAGCAGTGAAGGGCGGTGGAACACTGAAGCTTTCTTT. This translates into CASSEGRWNTEAFF.

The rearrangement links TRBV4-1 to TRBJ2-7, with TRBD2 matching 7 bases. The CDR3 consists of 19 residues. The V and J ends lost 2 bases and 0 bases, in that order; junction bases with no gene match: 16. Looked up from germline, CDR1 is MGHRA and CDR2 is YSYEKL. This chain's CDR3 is CASSQIQTSSGTSSYEQYF. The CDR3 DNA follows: TGCGCCAGCAGCCAAATCCAAACTTCTAGCGGTACTAGCTCCTACGAGCAGTACTTC.